This TCR beta chain was profiled in a study of graft-versus-host responses after intestinal transplantation. The CDR3 is made up of 14 amino acids. Germline V CDR1 and CDR2: SNHLY, FYNNEI. V lost 9 bases, J lost 3 bases, and 10 bases stayed unmatched. Study results and caveats: When patients had graft-donor T cell macrochimerism, their allografts held high graft-versus-host to host-versus-graft clonal ratios. Recipient marrow harbored GvH clones, some of which surfaced first in ileum or blood. Peak circulating GvH clone levels were associated with early post-transplant HvG declines.

Repertoires were generated with immunoSEQ multiplex PCR, while TCRdb's copy carries only in-frame clones and drops some. Of about 88,000 clones in the sample, about 91% are singletons; the top ten hold 0.35%. On this clone: Its antigen is currently unknown.

The TCR was taken from a human donor who was the organ donor for an intestinal transplant. The sample was unstimulated CD4+ T cells sorted from spleen or lymph node cells, taken before transplant. The chain links TRBV2 to TRBJ1-2; 7 bases are a match to TRBD1. Here the CDR3 DNA reads TGTGCCAGAAAGCCGACAGGGAACTACTATGGCTACACCTTC. Translating it yields CARKPTGNYYGYTF.